This passage covers 7 T cell receptor beta chains from one sample sequenced in a study of T cell responses to AZD1222 COVID-19 vaccine. Clones were sequenced by immunoSEQ multiplex PCR, and TCRdb holds only the in-frame ones, with some missing. The data show approximately 80,000 clones, 80% to 90% seen once. Specimen: peripheral blood, collected on day 0 of AZD1222 vaccination. The receptors derive from an adult in good health.

This clone came up a few times. This chain joins TRBV5-4 and TRBJ2-3; 8 positions agree with TRBD2. Germline CDR1 is SGHNT and CDR2 is YYREEE (reference sequence). The J segment lost 2 bases and the V segment lost 3 bases, leaving 2 bases of the junction unmatched. The CDR3 length is 14 residues. CDR3 loop: CASSSGGPTDTQYF. The DNA of the CDR3 is TGTGCCAGCAGCTCGGGAGGGCCCACAGATACGCAGTATTTT.

This clone was picked up one time. The gene calls are TRBV6-5 and TRBJ2-7; 7 bases fit TRBD2. Germline lookup yields CDR1 MNHEY and CDR2 SVGAGI. CDR3 length equals 16 residues. The V segment lost 2 bases and the J segment 5 bases; nucleotides outside the gene matches: 12. Written as DNA, the CDR3 is TGTGCCAGCAGTTACGCGGCTAGCGGAGTTTGGGACGAGCAGTACTTC. Translation: CASSYAASGVWDEQYF.

This clone was found once. The chain recombines TRBV6-2 or TRBV6-3 with TRBJ2-7; tentative D call: TRBD2 (5 bases). Germline V gene sequence: CDR1 MNHEY, CDR2 SVGEGT. CDR3 length: 11 residues. The germline V and J ends were trimmed by 6 bases and 6 bases, with 9 bases remaining between them. CDR3 loop: CASSSGIEQYF. The CDR3 nucleotides are TGTGCCAGCAGCTCGGGAATCGAGCAGTACTTC.

This clone has more than one count but fewer than ten. V usage is TRBV5-4 and J usage is TRBJ2-7, with 7 bases aligning to TRBD2. CDR3 length: 16 amino acids. Germline V gene data show CDR1 as SGHNT and CDR2 as YYREEE (reference sequence). Trimming took 4 bases from V and 0 from J; bases not matched to a gene: 10. DNA of the CDR3: TGTGCCAGCAGCACCCGGACTAGTGCCAGCTCCTACGAGCAGTACTTC. Translating gives CASSTRTSASSYEQYF.

The J gene is TRBJ1-3, the V gene TRBV13, with TRBD1 matching over 8 bases. With 5 bases clipped from V and 3 bases from J, the junction kept 3 bases outside the gene matches. This CDR3 spans 14 amino acids. CDR1 is PRHDT and CDR2 is FYEKMQ in the germline V gene (reference sequence). CDR3 amino acids: CASSQTGDGNTIYF. The CDR3 DNA sequence: TGTGCCAGCAGCCAGACAGGGGATGGAAACACCATATATTTT. The variable domain in full, completed from reference TRBV13 and TRBJ1-3, reads AAGVIQSPRHLIKEKRETATLKCYPIPRHDTVYWYQQGPGQDPQFLISFYEKMQSDKGSIPDRFSAQQFSDYHSELNMSSLELGDSALYFCASSQTGDGNTIYFGEGSWLTVV.

The sample holds a few counts of this clone. J is TRBJ1-2 and V is TRBV5-5; weak D call: TRBD1 (5 bases). V gave up 4 bases and J gave up 4 bases, with 5 bases separating them. This CDR3 is built from 11 residues. Germline V gene data show CDR1 as SGHKS and CDR2 as YYEKEE (reference sequence). The CDR3 bases are TGTGCCAGCAGCCAGGGCTATGGCTACACCTTC. This sequence encodes CASSQGYGYTF. Looking up the rest from reference TRBV5-5 and TRBJ1-2 gives the full variable domain: DAGVTQSPTHLIKTRGQQVTLRCSPISGHKSVSWYQQVLGQGPQFIFQYYEKEERGRGNFPDRFSARQFPNYSSELNVNALLLGDSALYLCASSQGYGYTFGSGTRLTVV.

The chain couples TRBV14 to TRBJ1-4; unclear D gene. Per germline, CDR1 SGHDN and CDR2 FVKESK. This CDR3 is built from 17 residues. Trimming left V 0 bases short and J 4 bases short, with 15 bases between. This CDR3 reads CASSQDSAWQLNEKLFF. DNA of the CDR3: TGTGCCAGCAGCCAAGATAGTGCGTGGCAGCTTAATGAAAAACTGTTTTTT.